A single sample gave rise to the 3 T cell receptor beta chains below, sequenced in a study of response to subunit inactivated influenza vaccine. MiXCR, applied by TCRdb to the RT-PCR reads, yields one record per CDR3 protein. The data hold roughly 700,000 distinct CDR3 sequences, with approximately 15% observed a single time. This sample comprised PBMCs from blood, obtained approximately 15 days before vaccination. The receptors shown here come from a man in his fifties who received an inactivated influenza vaccine.

J is TRBJ2-3 and V is TRBV6-2 or TRBV6-3, with 9 bases fitting TRBD2. Trimming removed 4 bases from V and 1 base from J; junction bases left unmatched: 3. The CDR3 is 15 amino acids. The germline V gene encodes CDR1 MNHEY and CDR2 SVGEGT. The CDR3 nucleotides are TGTGCCAGCAGTTCTCCTAGCGGGGGCACAGATACGCAGTATTTT. Amino acids: CASSSPSGGTDTQYF.

The chain recombines TRBV27 with TRBJ2-5; TRBD2 is a possible D gene (6 bases). The V gene's germline CDR1 is MNHEY and CDR2 SMNVEV (reference sequence). Trimming shortened V by 4 bases and J by 2 bases, and 11 bases separated the two germline ends. This CDR3 is built from 14 residues. CDR3 loop: CASSSVGRQETQYF. The CDR3 bases are TGTGCCAGCAGTTCCGTCGGGAGACAAGAGACCCAGTACTTC.

The chain recombines TRBV5-1 with TRBJ1-4, with D unclear. CDR1 and CDR2 from the germline V gene are SGHRS and YFSETQ. With 3 bases removed from V and 8 bases from J, the gap between germline ends came to 11 bases. The CDR3 contains 13 residues. The CDR3 spells CASSSHGGEKLFF. CDR3 DNA: TGCGCCAGCAGCTCCCATGGCGGCGAAAAACTGTTTTTT.